What follows are 29 T cell receptor beta chains derived from one specimen sequenced in a study of monozygotic twins with inflammatory bowel disease (dated by TCRdb to about 2019). Library method: 5' RACE. The instrument given in TCRdb is Illumina HiSeq 2500. After the reads were reprocessed by TCRdb, one entry was made per CDR3 protein sequence, with no DNA. The sample's records list approximately 390,000 distinct CDR3 sequences. The top ten clones comprise 2.4% of the sample. The sample taken for sequencing was blood. The receptors originated from a human donor with ulcerative colitis or Crohn's disease, or a healthy co-twin of an affected twin (not recorded which).

The chain uses TRBV6-2 or TRBV6-3 and TRBJ2-3; lacking DNA, the TRBD1 call made by TCRdb goes unchecked. Germline V gives CDR1 MNHEY, CDR2 SVGEGT. The CDR3 has 15 amino acids. This CDR3 reads CASSPEGSVTDTQYF.

This chain joins TRBV15 and TRBJ1-5; TCRdb returns TRBD1, unconfirmable since there is no DNA. This CDR3 has 16 residues. Germline lookup yields CDR1 LNHNV and CDR2 YYDKDF (reference sequence). CDR3 protein: CATSRVHTGGHQPQHF. Using reference TRBV15 and TRBJ1-5 for the parts outside the CDR3, the full variable domain is DAMVIQNPRYQVTQFGKPVTLSCSQTLNHNVMYWYQQKSSQAPKLLFHYYDKDFNNEADTPDNFQSRRPNTSFCFLDIRSPGLGDTAMYLCATSRVHTGGHQPQHFGDGTRLSIL.

The gene calls are TRBV20-1 and TRBJ2-1; TCRdb picks TRBD2, but there is no DNA to check that call. Germline V gene sequence: CDR1 DFQATT, CDR2 SNEGSKA (reference sequence). The CDR3 extends over 15 amino acids. CDR3 loop: CSAARLAGVVNEQFF.

This chain uses TRBV7-6 with TRBJ2-2; TCRdb gives TRBD2 as the D gene, but with no DNA this cannot be confirmed. The germline CDR1 and CDR2 sequences are SGHVS and FNYEAQ. CDR3 length: 18 amino acids. Here the CDR3 reads CASSLARGIAGDHGELFF.

The V gene is TRBV7-6, the J gene TRBJ2-5; the D call of TRBD2 rests on TCRdb alone, since no DNA is present to check it. CDR3 size: 16 residues. The germline V gene encodes CDR1 SGHVS and CDR2 FNYEAQ. CDR3 amino acids: CASSKTGLAGQETQYF.

V and J are TRBV7-6 and TRBJ2-3; TCRdb proposes TRBD2, but this gene call is untestable without DNA. Germline CDR1 is SGHVS and CDR2 is FNYEAQ. This CDR3 is built from 16 residues. CDR3 amino acids: CASSVSSGASTDTQYF.

The chain uses TRBV6-5 and TRBJ2-7; TCRdb indicates TRBD2, and absent DNA this call remains unverified. The CDR3 is made up of 13 amino acids. In germline, CDR1 is MNHEY, CDR2 SVGAGI. The chain's CDR3 is CASSYRRNYEQYF.

The chain combines TRBV5-1 with TRBJ1-1; TCRdb reports TRBD1, a call that lacks DNA to check it against. The CDR3 length is 15 residues. Per germline, CDR1 SGHRS and CDR2 YFSETQ. The CDR3 sequence is CASSLAGTGFAEAFF.

The chain employs TRBV20-1 and TRBJ2-3; TCRdb's assignment of TRBD2 cannot be checked, as there is no DNA. The CDR3 sequence is 13 residues long. Per the germline V gene, CDR1 is DFQATT and CDR2 is SNEGSKA (reference sequence). The CDR3 protein is CSQPSTLTDTQYF.

This rearrangement joins TRBV4-1 to TRBJ2-5; TCRdb gives TRBD2 as the D gene, but with no DNA this cannot be confirmed. The CDR3 length is 15 residues. Germline CDR1 MGHRA, CDR2 YSYEKL. The CDR3 loop is CASRIQAGGQETQYF.

The chain carries TRBV5-4 and TRBJ2-7; TCRdb selects TRBD1, and the lack of DNA leaves this call unchecked. Looked up from germline, CDR1 is SGHNT and CDR2 is YYREEE (reference sequence). This CDR3 is 15 amino acids long. CDR3 sequence: CASSLLGTGGHEQYF.

The chain uses TRBV19 and TRBJ2-1; there is no DNA to check the TCRdb D call of TRBD1. The germline gives CDR1 LNHDA, CDR2 SQIVND (reference sequence). The CDR3 totals 13 residues. Here the CDR3 reads CASSWQGYNEQFF.

This rearrangement joins TRBV5-1 to TRBJ2-3; TCRdb returns TRBD2, unconfirmable since there is no DNA. CDR1 is SGHRS, CDR2 YFSETQ, per germline. CDR3 length: 17 amino acids. CDR3: CASSSGLAGGRTDTQYF. The variable domain in full, with the rest retrieved from reference TRBV5-1 and TRBJ2-3, is KAGVTQTPRYLIKTRGQQVTLSCSPISGHRSVSWYQQTPGQGLQFLFEYFSETQRNKGNFPGRFSGRQFSNSRSEMNVSTLELGDSALYLCASSSGLAGGRTDTQYFGPGTRLTVL.

The chain links TRBV21-1 to TRBJ1-5; TCRdb's D call, TRBD1, is unchecked because there is no DNA. TRBV21-1 is listed as a pseudogene. This CDR3 is 16 amino acids long. The CDR3 sequence is CASSNPGADSNQPQHF.

The V gene is TRBV20-1, the J gene TRBJ1-4; the D gene TCRdb calls, TRBD1, cannot be checked with no DNA. There are 16 residues in the CDR3. The V gene's germline CDR1 is DFQATT and CDR2 SNEGSKA (reference sequence). The CDR3 region is CSASPGTQATNEKLFF.

This chain links TRBV28 with TRBJ2-7. Germline assignment: CDR1 MDHEN and CDR2 SYDVKM. The CDR3 runs to 16 residues. The CDR3 sequence is CASKGFGLLGSYEQYF.

The chain has TRBV6-8 and TRBJ1-5; TCRdb's D call, TRBD1, is unchecked because there is no DNA. This CDR3 region has 18 residues. CDR1 MNHGY and CDR2 SAAAGT come from the germline V gene. CDR3 loop: CASSTYTGTTYSNQPQHF.

V and J are TRBV11-2 and TRBJ2-5; TCRdb's assignment of TRBD2 cannot be checked, as there is no DNA. CDR1 and CDR2 from the germline V gene are SGHAT and FQNNGV. This CDR3 spans 14 amino acids. The CDR3 sequence is CASSPWREGETQYF.

The chain carries TRBV30 and TRBJ2-1; checking the TCRdb D call of TRBD2 is not possible without DNA. The germline V gene encodes CDR1 GTSNPN and CDR2 SVGIG (reference sequence). This CDR3 comprises 14 residues. Here the CDR3 reads CAWRRGGSSNEQFF.

This CDR3 is CASSMSQNTEAFF. The chain uses TRBV19 and TRBJ1-1. CDR1 is LNHDA and CDR2 is SQIVND in the germline V gene (reference sequence). This CDR3 region has 13 residues. The full variable domain, rest sourced from reference TRBV19 and TRBJ1-1, is DGGITQSPKYLFRKEGQNVTLSCEQNLNHDAMYWYRQDPGQGLRLIYYSQIVNDFQKGDIAEGYSVSREKKESFPLTVTSAQKNPTAFYLCASSMSQNTEAFFGQGTRLTVV.

This chain links TRBV24-1 with TRBJ2-2. Germline values: CDR1 KGHDR, CDR2 SFDVKD. CDR3 length: 14 amino acids. This CDR3 is CATSDPDITGELFF.

V and J are TRBV3-1 and TRBJ2-7; TCRdb outputs TRBD1, but without DNA this stays unchecked. The germline V gene has CDR1 LGHDT and CDR2 YNNKEL (reference sequence). The CDR3 consists of 12 residues. The CDR3 sequence is CASGGGIYEQYF.

The chain employs TRBV12-3 or TRBV12-4 and TRBJ2-1; absent DNA, TCRdb's TRBD2 call cannot be checked. The CDR3 is 15 residues long. The CDR3 is CASSPNAGGPREQFF.

The chain employs TRBV7-8 and TRBJ2-1; the D call from TCRdb, TRBD2, cannot be confirmed without DNA. Germline loops: CDR1 SGHVS, CDR2 FQNEAQ. This CDR3 has 12 residues. Here the CDR3 reads CASSLASGEQFF.

The gene calls are TRBV7-2 and TRBJ1-6; TCRdb returns TRBD1, unconfirmable since there is no DNA. Germline CDR1 reads SGHTA; CDR2 reads FQGNSA. The CDR3 consists of 14 residues. CDR3 residues: CASSSRVSRSPLHF.

The CDR3 loop is CASSEAPYTGELFF. J is TRBJ2-2 and V is TRBV6-1. Per the germline V gene, CDR1 is MNHNS and CDR2 is SASEGT. The CDR3 totals 14 residues.

The J gene is TRBJ2-7, the V gene TRBV7-9; TCRdb proposes TRBD1, but this gene call is untestable without DNA. Germline V gene data show CDR1 as SEHNR and CDR2 as FQNEAQ (reference sequence). CDR3 length: 13 amino acids. The CDR3 sequence is CASSPRVSYEQYF.

The chain is built from TRBV19 and TRBJ2-5. This CDR3 is 13 amino acids long. Germline assignment: CDR1 LNHDA and CDR2 SQIVND (reference sequence). CDR3 sequence reads: CASGPSSSGTQYF.

This chain joins TRBV5-4 and TRBJ2-5; there is no DNA to check the TCRdb D call of TRBD2. Germline CDR1 and CDR2: SGHNT and YYREEE (reference sequence). This CDR3 has 16 residues. The CDR3 reads CASSLAGTYYQETQYF.